A single sample is the source of the 14 T cell receptor beta chains below, sequenced in a study of blood T cells in healthy people across ages. A second PCR of about 6 to 11 cycles used a sample-barcoded 5' primer and a J-beta primer mix. Each CDR3 protein gets one entry after TCRdb re-called the 5' RACE reads with MiXCR. The sample carries some 1,000,000 distinct CDR3 sequences, approximately 25% recorded once. These data are also associated with another study on T cells of mothers and their children.

Sequenced material: blood. These receptors were obtained from a girl aged 2-10 years in good health.

This clonotype was detected ten times or more. This chain links TRBV29-1 with TRBJ2-4; tentatively, D is TRBD2 (6 bases). Germline-derived CDR1 and CDR2 are SQVTM and ANQGSEA. Trimming left V 4 bases short and J 4 bases short, with 17 bases between. This CDR3 is built from 15 residues. CDR3 protein: CSVARGYSDKNIQYF. In nucleotides, the CDR3 is TGCAGCGTTGCGCGGGGTTATTCAGATAAAAACATTCAGTACTTC.

This clonotype was observed a few times. The J gene is TRBJ2-1, the V gene TRBV10-3, with D uncertain. The V end was cut by 5 bases, the J end by 0 bases, with 8 bases between. From germline, CDR1 is ENHRY and CDR2 SYGVKD. CDR3 length: 14 residues. The CDR3, as DNA: TGTGCCATCAGTTCGCGAGACTCCTACAATGAGCAGTTCTTC. Translation: CAISSRDSYNEQFF.

The chain combines TRBV5-1 with TRBJ2-2; 8 bases fit TRBD2. J lost 3 bases, V lost 6 bases, and 10 bases had no gene match. CDR1 and CDR2 from the germline V gene are SGHRS and YFSETQ. This CDR3 spans 16 amino acids. This CDR3 is CASTPGRGVDTGELFF. As DNA, the CDR3 is TGCGCCAGCACCCCCGGGCGGGGGGTTGACACCGGGGAGCTGTTTTTT.

Comment on this clonotype: At one boundary the junction diverges from the germline segment, which might be a read error. CDR3 DNA sequence: TGCAGTGCTGCCGTACAGGGTGTGGACACCGGGGGGCTGTTTTTT. Translated: CSAAVQGVDTGGLFF. The rearrangement links TRBV20-1 to TRBJ2-2, with D perhaps matching TRBD1 or TRBD2 (6 bases each). There are 15 residues in the CDR3. CDR1 is DFQATT, CDR2 SNEGSKA, per germline (reference sequence).

The chain carries TRBV28 and TRBJ1-6; 7 positions agree with TRBD1. CDR3 length: 14 amino acids. Germline loops: CDR1 MDHEN, CDR2 SYDVKM. Unmatched junction bases numbered 8, after V lost 5 bases and J lost 10 bases. Here the CDR3 DNA reads TGTGCCAGCAGTGTCCCAGGGGGGAACTCACCCCTCCACTTT. This translates into CASSVPGGNSPLHF.

The rearrangement uses TRBV12-3 or TRBV12-4 and TRBJ2-3, with 8 bases lining up with TRBD2. V lost 8 bases, J lost 0 bases, and 4 bases stayed unmatched. This CDR3 has 14 residues. In nucleotides, the CDR3 is TGTGCCAGCGGGTCTAGCGGGAGCACAGATACGCAGTATTTT. Its translation is CASGSSGSTDTQYF.

This clonotype was detected a few times. The V and J genes are TRBV7-2 and TRBJ2-5, with TRBD2 matching 11 bases. The CDR3 extends over 15 amino acids. V shed 3 bases and J 3 bases; nucleotides not matched to a gene: 3. Germline V gene lookup returns CDR1 SGHTA and CDR2 FQGNSA. The CDR3: CASSFSGLAEETQYF. In nucleotides, the CDR3 is TGTGCCAGCAGCTTCTCGGGACTAGCGGAAGAGACCCAGTACTTC.

This clonotype has only a few counts. The genes are TRBV5-1 and TRBJ2-1, with TRBD1 matching over 11 bases. The V gene's germline CDR1 is SGHRS and CDR2 YFSETQ. The CDR3 contains 15 residues. Losses at the gene ends were 0 bases for V and 6 bases for J; bases not matched to a gene: 2. DNA for the CDR3: TGCGCCAGCAGCTTGGGGGACAGGGGGATCAATGAGCAGTTCTTC. Amino acid sequence: CASSLGDRGINEQFF.

This chain joins TRBV6-5 and TRBJ2-5, with D hard to call. V lost 0 bases and J 0 bases, leaving 8 bases between the germline ends. Germline CDR1 MNHEY, CDR2 SVGAGI. CDR3 size: 15 residues. The CDR3 sequence is CASSYSTLYQETQYF. Here the CDR3 DNA reads TGTGCCAGCAGTTACTCGACACTGTACCAAGAGACCCAGTACTTC.

This clonotype was detected only a few times. This chain links TRBV10-3 with TRBJ2-1; 11 bases agree with TRBD2. Germline V gene data show CDR1 as ENHRY and CDR2 as SYGVKD. This CDR3 is built from 17 residues. J was trimmed by 5 bases and V by 5 bases; bases with no gene match: 11. CDR3 nucleotide sequence: TGTGCCATCAGTCAAGTTTTCGGGACTAGCGGAAACAATGAGCAGTTCTTC. Translating gives CAISQVFGTSGNNEQFF.

This chain uses TRBV4-1 with TRBJ2-2, with 8 bases aligning to TRBD1. In germline, CDR1 is MGHRA, CDR2 YSYEKL. This CDR3 comprises 16 residues. J gave up 3 bases and V 4 bases, and 7 bases lay outside the gene matches. CDR3 protein: CASSRDDRGHTGELFF. The CDR3 coding sequence is TGCGCCAGCAGCCGAGACGACAGGGGACACACCGGGGAGCTGTTTTTT.

This clonotype has more than one count but fewer than ten. V usage is TRBV29-1 and J usage is TRBJ2-3, with no clear D. The V and J ends lost 7 bases and 6 bases respectively, with 11 bases between them. Germline loops: CDR1 SQVTM, CDR2 ANQGSEA. The CDR3 runs to 11 residues. The CDR3: CSGKKADTQYF. The CDR3 DNA reads TGCAGCGGGAAGAAAGCGGATACGCAGTATTTT.

The rearrangement joins TRBV27 to TRBJ1-6, with D tentatively TRBD1 (6 bases). Germline CDR1 is MNHEY and CDR2 is SMNVEV (reference sequence). Trimming took off 5 bases at V and 3 bases at J, with 8 bases between the two ends. The CDR3 has 14 residues. CDR3 nucleotide sequence: TGTGCCAGCAGTCCGACAGGCTATAATTCACCCCTCCACTTT. Amino acids: CASSPTGYNSPLHF.

The V call is TRBV9, the J call TRBJ2-3; 8 nucleotides line up with TRBD1. The germline V gene encodes CDR1 SGDLS and CDR2 YYNGEE. This CDR3 is 14 amino acids long. V lost 4 bases, J lost 4 bases, and 5 bases stayed unmatched. The DNA for the CDR3 is TGTGCCAGCAGCCCCAGACAGGGGCCAGATACGCAGTATTTT. It specifies CASSPRQGPDTQYF. Based on the CDR3 plus reference TRBV9 and TRBJ2-3, the full variable domain is DSGVTQTPKHLITATGQRVTLRCSPRSGDLSVYWYQQSLDQGLQFLIQYYNGEERAKGNILERFSAQQFPDLHSELNLSSLELGDSALYFCASSPRQGPDTQYFGPGTRLTVL.